Shown below are 18 T cell receptor beta chains from a single sample sequenced in a study of blood T cells in healthy people across ages. With a J-beta primer mix and a sample-barcoded 5' primer, a second PCR ran about 6 to 11 cycles. In TCRdb, the 5' RACE reads were re-called with MiXCR into one record per CDR3 protein. The data hold hundreds of thousands of distinct CDR3 sequences, with roughly three fifths observed a single time. Sequencing was done on a sample of blood. These receptor sequences come from a man aged 40-50 years in good health.

V is TRBV6-1 and J is TRBJ2-3, with D possibly TRBD1 on 7 matching bases. V gave up 9 bases and J gave up 1 base, with 14 bases separating them. The CDR3 extends over 14 amino acids. Per the germline V gene, CDR1 is MNHNS and CDR2 is SASEGT. CDR3 in amino acids: CASQGGLGTDTQYF. CDR3 sequence (DNA): TGTGCCAGTCAGGGGGGTTTGGGCACAGATACGCAGTATTTT.

The rearrangement joins TRBV7-9 to TRBJ2-5; 11 nucleotides match TRBD2. This CDR3 has 18 residues. Germline trimming cut 5 bases from V and 1 base from J; bases unmatched to any gene: 12. The germline gives CDR1 SEHNR, CDR2 FQNEAQ (reference sequence). The CDR3 DNA follows: TGTGCCAGCAGCCCCCGACTAGCGGGGACGAGTGGCCAAGAGACCCAGTACTTC. Amino acids: CASSPRLAGTSGQETQYF.

This chain joins TRBV4-3 and TRBJ1-6; D gene uncertain. Between the trimmed V and J ends, which lost 1 base and 6 bases, there was a span of 13 bases. Looked up from germline, CDR1 is LGHNA and CDR2 is YSLEER. The CDR3 covers 16 residues. The DNA of the CDR3 is TGCGCCAGCAGCCAAGTCGGGCAGCAATTTAATTCACCCCTCCACTTT. This sequence encodes CASSQVGQQFNSPLHF.

The J gene is TRBJ2-1, the V gene TRBV27, with D unclear. V was cut by 6 bases and J by 5 bases, with 11 bases left in between. CDR3 length equals 13 residues. Germline V gene lookup returns CDR1 MNHEY and CDR2 SMNVEV (reference sequence). As DNA, the CDR3 is TGTGCCAGCAGACTTACCGCGAACAATGAGCAGTTCTTC. It yields the protein CASRLTANNEQFF.

This clonotype was counted between two and nine times. This chain joins TRBV3-1 and TRBJ2-4; possible D gene TRBD2, 7 bases. This CDR3 is built from 16 residues. Looked up from germline, CDR1 is LGHDT and CDR2 is YNNKEL (reference sequence). V was pared by 4 bases and J by 3 bases, with 16 bases between. CDR3 bases: TGTGCCAGCAGCCTCGACGAGGGGGGGGGCAAAAACATTCAGTACTTC. It is translated as CASSLDEGGGKNIQYF.

The genes are TRBV6-4 and TRBJ1-5; D is possibly TRBD1 (6 bases). The V end lost 4 bases, the J end lost 6 bases, and 13 bases lay between the germline ends. The CDR3 runs 14 residues. Germline loops: CDR1 MRHNA, CDR2 SNTAGT. CDR3 sequence: CASSVDRLSQPQHF. The CDR3 DNA reads TGTGCCAGCAGTGTCGACAGGTTAAGTCAGCCCCAGCATTTT.

This CDR3 reads CASSYSPRLEKQFF. The CDR3 bases are TGTGCCAGCAGTTACTCCCCAAGGTTAGAGAAACAGTTCTTC. The chain couples TRBV6-6 to TRBJ2-1; D is unresolved. Germline lookup yields CDR1 MNHNY and CDR2 SVGAGI (reference sequence). This CDR3 is built from 14 residues. V dropped 0 bases and J dropped 13 bases, with 16 bases sitting between them.

The chain links TRBV6-2 or TRBV6-3 to TRBJ2-5, with 10 bases aligning to TRBD2. CDR1 is MNHEY and CDR2 is SVGEGT in the germline V gene. The V segment lost 8 bases and the J segment 0 bases; nucleotides outside the gene matches: 12. The CDR3 is 17 residues long. The CDR3 DNA is TGTGCCAGCGCAACTAGCGGGAACGACAACCACCAAGAGACCCAGTACTTC. Translated, it gives CASATSGNDNHQETQYF.

This chain joins TRBV14 and TRBJ2-1; 10 bases map to TRBD2. TRBJ2-7 explains the end of the DNA better; the J call may be wrong. The germline gives CDR1 SGHDN, CDR2 FVKESK. The CDR3 totals 16 residues. This CDR3 is CASSLTSGVSYNEQYF. The CDR3 DNA sequence: TGTGCCAGCAGCCTAACTAGCGGGGTATCCTACAATGAGCAGTACTTC.

The J gene is TRBJ2-7, the V gene TRBV27; the D call may be TRBD1 or TRBD2 (6 bases each). CDR1 and CDR2 (germline): MNHEY, SMNVEV (reference sequence). The CDR3 covers 18 residues. Deletions cut 0 bases from V and 4 bases from J, with 22 bases between. Here the CDR3 reads CASSLSLSRGPLGYEQYF. In nucleotides, the CDR3 is TGTGCCAGCAGTTTATCCTTATCTCGGGGGCCCCTGGGGTACGAGCAGTACTTC.

This clonotype was seen only once. The V and J genes are TRBV20-1 and TRBJ2-1; D ambiguous. V lost 6 bases and J 3 bases, leaving 15 bases between the germline ends. CDR1 and CDR2 from the germline V gene are DFQATT and SNEGSKA (reference sequence). The CDR3 is made up of 14 amino acids. The CDR3 DNA is TGCAGTGCCGTTGGGGTGGTAATCTACAATGAGCAGTTCTTC. As protein: CSAVGVVIYNEQFF.

This clonotype came up a few times. This sequence joins TRBV4-2 and TRBJ2-7; 7 nucleotides agree with TRBD2. The CDR3 sequence is 18 residues long. CDR1 LGHNA and CDR2 YNFKEQ come from the germline V gene. The V and J ends lost 0 bases and 4 bases, in that order; junction bases with no gene match: 15. In DNA, the CDR3 is TGTGCCAGCAGCCAAGATCTGCCCAGCGGGACTGTTTCATACGAGCAGTACTTC. Translated: CASSQDLPSGTVSYEQYF.

This chain connects TRBV7-9 to TRBJ2-5; the match to TRBD1 covers 9 bases. Losses at the gene ends were 5 bases for V and 4 bases for J; bases not matched to a gene: 5. The V gene's germline CDR1 is SEHNR and CDR2 FQNEAQ (reference sequence). This CDR3 region has 14 residues. CDR3 region: CASSPGDRAETQYF. The CDR3 DNA follows: TGTGCCAGCAGCCCGGGGGACAGGGCAGAGACCCAGTACTTC.

This clonotype was seen ten or more times. The J gene is TRBJ2-7, the V gene TRBV27, with D tentatively TRBD1 or TRBD2 (7 bases each). Trimming shortened V by 5 bases and J by 4 bases, and 21 bases separated the two germline ends. The CDR3 is 16 residues long. Germline assignment: CDR1 MNHEY and CDR2 SMNVEV (reference sequence). CDR3 loop: CASSALAGDSVYEQYF. CDR3 DNA: TGTGCCAGCAGTGCTCTGGCGGGGGACAGTGTTTACGAGCAGTACTTC.

DNA for the CDR3: TGTGCCAGTATAGTCAACAATGAGCAGTTCTTC. Its translation: CASIVNNEQFF. The gene calls are TRBV28 and TRBJ2-1; D gene uncertain. CDR1 and CDR2 (germline): MDHEN, SYDVKM. This CDR3 is built from 11 residues. Trimming took 9 bases from V and 5 from J, leaving 8 bases between them.

The chain combines TRBV5-1 with TRBJ2-3; 10 bases are a match to TRBD2. Trimming at V came to 0 bases and at J to 3 bases, leaving 4 bases not matched to a gene. CDR1 and CDR2 from the germline V gene are SGHRS and YFSETQ. This CDR3 is built from 16 residues. The chain's CDR3 is CASSLEGLAETDTQYF. The CDR3 DNA is TGCGCCAGCAGCTTGGAAGGACTAGCGGAAACAGATACGCAGTATTTT.

This chain joins TRBV6-1 and TRBJ2-1; TRBD2 matches 14 bases. V lost 6 bases, J lost 0 bases, and 13 bases stayed unmatched. Germline V lookup: CDR1 MNHNS, CDR2 SASEGT. The CDR3 extends over 20 amino acids. CDR3 sequence reads: CASRRTPGLAGVDSYNEQFF. The CDR3 DNA reads as TGTGCCAGCAGGCGTACTCCGGGACTAGCGGGAGTAGACTCCTACAATGAGCAGTTCTTC.

The chain links TRBV5-5 to TRBJ2-1; a weak D match, TRBD1 (5 bases). Germline CDR1 and CDR2: SGHKS and YYEKEE (reference sequence). Trimming pared 0 bases from V and 2 bases from J, leaving 15 bases between. The CDR3 length is 17 residues. The CDR3 DNA follows: TGTGCCAGCAGCTTGGCCGGCAGGGCGGTCCCCTACAATGAGCAGTTCTTC. It yields the protein CASSLAGRAVPYNEQFF.